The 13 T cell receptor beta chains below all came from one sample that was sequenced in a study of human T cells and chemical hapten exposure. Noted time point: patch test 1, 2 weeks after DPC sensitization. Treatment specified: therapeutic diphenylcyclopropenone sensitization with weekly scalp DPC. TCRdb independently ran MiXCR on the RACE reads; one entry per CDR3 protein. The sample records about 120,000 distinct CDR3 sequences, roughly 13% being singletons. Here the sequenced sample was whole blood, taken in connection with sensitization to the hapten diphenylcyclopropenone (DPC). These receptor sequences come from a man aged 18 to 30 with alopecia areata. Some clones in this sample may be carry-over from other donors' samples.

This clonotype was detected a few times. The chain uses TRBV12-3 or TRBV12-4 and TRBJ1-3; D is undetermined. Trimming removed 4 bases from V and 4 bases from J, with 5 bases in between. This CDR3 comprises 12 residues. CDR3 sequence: CASSSYGNTIYF. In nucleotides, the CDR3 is TGTGCCAGCAGTTCATACGGAAACACCATATATTTT.

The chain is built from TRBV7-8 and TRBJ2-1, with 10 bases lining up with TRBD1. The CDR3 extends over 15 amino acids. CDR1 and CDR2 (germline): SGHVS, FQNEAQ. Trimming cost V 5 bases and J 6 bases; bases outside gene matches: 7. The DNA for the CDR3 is TGTGCCAGCAGCCCCGGGACAGGGGAGGCCAATGAGCAGTTCTTC. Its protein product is CASSPGTGEANEQFF.

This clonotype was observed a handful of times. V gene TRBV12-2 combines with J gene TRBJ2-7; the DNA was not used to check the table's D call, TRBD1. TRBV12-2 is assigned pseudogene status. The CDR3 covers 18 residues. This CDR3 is CASRLVVSQGVMFDEQYV. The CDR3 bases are TGTGCAAGTCGCTTAGTAGTTAGCCAGGGGGTAATGTTTGACGAGCAGTACGTC.

Here the CDR3 reads CASKRGQGAAEAFF. In DNA form, the CDR3 reads TGTGCCAGCAAAAGAGGCCAGGGGGCCGCTGAAGCTTTCTTT. The chain couples TRBV2 to TRBJ1-1; 8 bases match TRBD1. In germline, CDR1 is SNHLY, CDR2 FYNNEI. This CDR3 contains 14 residues. Trimming removed 7 bases from V and 6 bases from J; junction bases left unmatched: 10.

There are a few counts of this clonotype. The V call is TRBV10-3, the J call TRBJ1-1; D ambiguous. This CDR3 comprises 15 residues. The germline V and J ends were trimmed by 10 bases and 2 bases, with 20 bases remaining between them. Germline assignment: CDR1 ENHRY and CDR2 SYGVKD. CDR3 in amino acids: CATPKRVGVNTEAFF. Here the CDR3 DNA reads TGTGCCACTCCTAAGCGGGTCGGGGTAAACACTGAAGCTTTCTTT.

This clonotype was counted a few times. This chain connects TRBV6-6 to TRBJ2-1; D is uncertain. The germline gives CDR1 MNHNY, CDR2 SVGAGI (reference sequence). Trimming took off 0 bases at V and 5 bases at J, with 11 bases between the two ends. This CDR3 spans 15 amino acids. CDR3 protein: CASSYSLGSDNEQFF. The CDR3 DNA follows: TGTGCCAGCAGTTACTCGCTAGGGTCAGACAATGAGCAGTTCTTC.

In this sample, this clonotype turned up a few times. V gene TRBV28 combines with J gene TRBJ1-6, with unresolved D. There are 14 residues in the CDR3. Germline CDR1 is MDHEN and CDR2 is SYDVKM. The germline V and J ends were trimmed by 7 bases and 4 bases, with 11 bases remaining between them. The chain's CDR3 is CASTAWTYNSPLHF. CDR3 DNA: TGTGCCAGCACGGCTTGGACTTATAATTCACCCCTCCACTTT. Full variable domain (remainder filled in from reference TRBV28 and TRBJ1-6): DVKVTQSSRYLVKRTGEKVFLECVQDMDHENMFWYRQDPGLGLRLIYFSYDVKMKEKGDIPEGYSVSREKKERFSLILESASTNQTSMYLCASTAWTYNSPLHFGNGTRLTVT.

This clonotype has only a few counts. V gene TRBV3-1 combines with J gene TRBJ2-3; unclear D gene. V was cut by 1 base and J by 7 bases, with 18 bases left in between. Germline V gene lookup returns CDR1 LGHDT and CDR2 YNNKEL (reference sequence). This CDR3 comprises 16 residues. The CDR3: CASSQARTPSTYTQYF. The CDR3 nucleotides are TGTGCCAGCAGCCAAGCCCGGACGCCATCTACCTATACGCAGTATTTT.

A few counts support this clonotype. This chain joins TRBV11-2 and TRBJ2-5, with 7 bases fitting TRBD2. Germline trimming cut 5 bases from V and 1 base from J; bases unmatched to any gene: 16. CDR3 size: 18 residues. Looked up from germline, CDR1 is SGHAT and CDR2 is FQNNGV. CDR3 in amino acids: CASSQRGGSAGLQETQYF. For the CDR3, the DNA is TGTGCCAGCAGCCAAAGGGGAGGCTCAGCGGGGCTCCAAGAGACCCAGTACTTC.

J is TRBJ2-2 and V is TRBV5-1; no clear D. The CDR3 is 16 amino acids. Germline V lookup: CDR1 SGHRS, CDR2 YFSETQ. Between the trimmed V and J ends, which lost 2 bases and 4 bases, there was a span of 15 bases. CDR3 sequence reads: CASSFNLIGGTGELFF. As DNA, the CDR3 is TGCGCCAGCAGCTTTAACTTAATAGGTGGCACCGGGGAGCTGTTTTTT.

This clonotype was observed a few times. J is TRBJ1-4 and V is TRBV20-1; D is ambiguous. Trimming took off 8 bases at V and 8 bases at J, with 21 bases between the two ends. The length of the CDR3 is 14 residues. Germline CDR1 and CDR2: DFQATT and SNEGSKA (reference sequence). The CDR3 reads CSSLDWGKGEKLFF. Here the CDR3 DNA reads TGCAGTTCGCTAGATTGGGGAAAAGGAGAAAAACTGTTTTTT.

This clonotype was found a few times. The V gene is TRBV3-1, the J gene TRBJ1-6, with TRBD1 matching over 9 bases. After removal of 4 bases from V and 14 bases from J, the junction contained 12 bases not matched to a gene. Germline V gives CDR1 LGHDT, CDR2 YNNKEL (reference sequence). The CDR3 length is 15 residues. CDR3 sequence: CASSLAGQGSAALHF. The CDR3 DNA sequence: TGTGCCAGCAGCCTTGCAGGACAGGGGTCGGCGGCCCTCCACTTT. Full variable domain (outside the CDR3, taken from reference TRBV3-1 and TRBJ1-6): DTAVSQTPKYLVTQMGNDKSIKCEQNLGHDTMYWYKQDSKKFLKIMFSYNNKELIINETVPNRFSPKSPDKAHLNLHINSLELGDSAVYFCASSLAGQGSAALHFGNGTRLTVT.

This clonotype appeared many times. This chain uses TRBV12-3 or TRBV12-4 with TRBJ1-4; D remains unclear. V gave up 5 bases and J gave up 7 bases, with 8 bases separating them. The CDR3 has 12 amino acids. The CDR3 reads CASSRRSEKLFF. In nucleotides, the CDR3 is TGTGCCAGCAGTAGACGTAGTGAAAAACTGTTTTTT.